This is a list of T cell receptor beta chains from one sample in a study of blood T cell repertoires in COVID-19. Assay used: immunoSEQ multiplex PCR; TCRdb lists only in-frame clones, some missing. Here the sample spans 250,000 or so clones, 84% being singletons. Sequencing input: peripheral blood. The receptors originated from a middle-aged man with acute or convalescent COVID-19. Each CDR3 is given with its conserved first and last residue. Size values are once, few and many counts, or a class for expanded clones, and some rows have none.

V gene: TRBV19; clone size: NA; CDR3 protein: CASSSGGQGLYGYTF
V gene: TRBV29-1; clone size: once; CDR3 protein: CSVDLGHRPNYGYTF
V gene: TRBV6-1; clone size: NA; CDR3 protein: CASSEIGLAGGYMNEQFF
V gene: TRBV6-2/TRBV6-3; clone size: NA; CDR3 protein: CASSTMDRAVNEQYF
V gene: TRBV23-1; clone size: NA; CDR3 protein: CASSQSAVETQYF
V gene: TRBV25-1; clone size: NA; CDR3 protein: CASSEWTRDEQFF
V gene: TRBV30; clone size: NA; CDR3 protein: CAWSLAEYQPQHF
V gene: TRBV13; clone size: once; CDR3 protein: CASSFSGLADRDTQYF
V gene: TRBV10-1; clone size: NA; CDR3 protein: CASSERFPRNTGELFF
V gene: TRBV19; clone size: NA; CDR3 protein: CASRPFQGGIGNTIYF
V gene: TRBV25-1; clone size: NA; CDR3 protein: CASTGTGYEQYF
V gene: TRBV7-9; clone size: NA; CDR3 protein: CASSQTGPSGANVLTF
V gene: TRBV6-5; clone size: once; CDR3 protein: CASREIGAQVETQYF
V gene: TRBV6-5; clone size: NA; CDR3 protein: CASSYSQGDGYGYTF
V gene: TRBV4-1; clone size: NA; CDR3 protein: CASSLGTNTDTQYF
V gene: TRBV10-3; clone size: NA; CDR3 protein: CAISENGGANTEAFF
V gene: TRBV4-1; clone size: NA; CDR3 protein: CASSQEHGQTRGQYF
V gene: TRBV9; clone size: once; CDR3 protein: CASSPPGQGATGELFF
V gene: TRBV5-1; clone size: NA; CDR3 protein: CASRSGGAGAGKLFF
V gene: TRBV20-1; clone size: NA; CDR3 protein: CSAQGDPEAFF
V gene: TRBV10-2; clone size: NA; CDR3 protein: CASSESTGGRDNEQFF
V gene: TRBV29-1; clone size: NA; CDR3 protein: CSVAQGVDYGYTF
V gene: TRBV5-1; clone size: NA; CDR3 protein: CASSLTSGGPYEQYF
V gene: TRBV3-1/TRBV3-2; clone size: NA; CDR3 protein: CASTGAAPGYNEQFF
V gene: TRBV7-3; clone size: NA; CDR3 protein: CASSPGGPTGEQFF
V gene: TRBV24-1; clone size: NA; CDR3 protein: CATSGNSLNQPQHF
V gene: TRBV7-2; clone size: NA; CDR3 protein: CASSSRTGAYEQYF
V gene: TRBV6-4; clone size: NA; CDR3 protein: CATPSVWGRFNEKLFF
V gene: TRBV7-3; clone size: NA; CDR3 protein: CASSLGPNNEQFF
V gene: TRBV28; clone size: NA; CDR3 protein: CASSATANYGYTF
V gene: TRBV19; clone size: NA; CDR3 protein: CASLTGTGNTIYF
V gene: TRBV28; clone size: few; CDR3 protein: CASSFAGTGGYEQYF